This entry is about one T cell receptor (beta chain). Looked up from germline, CDR1 is SGHRS and CDR2 is YFSETQ. The V segment lost 4 bases and the J segment 7 bases; nucleotides outside the gene matches: 11. The CDR3 runs 16 residues. The sample is drawn from a study of blood T cell repertoires in COVID-19. Produced via immunoSEQ multiplex PCR; TCRdb's table is partial and in-frame only. The sample has 120,000 or so clones, 87% seen once. The receptor comes from a woman between 50 and 59 years old with acute or convalescent COVID-19. The sequenced sample consisted of peripheral blood. V and J are TRBV5-1 and TRBJ2-1; TRBD2 matches at 10 bases. Here the CDR3 reads CASSPPSGSLGNEQFF. The CDR3 region has the DNA TGCGCCAGCAGCCCCCCTAGCGGGAGTTTGGGAAATGAGCAGTTCTTC.